Shown below are 5 T cell receptor beta chains from a single sample sequenced in a study of tumor-infiltrating lymphocytes in primary liver carcinoma listed by TCRdb under 2017. The reads were generated on an Illumina HiSeq 2500. A constant-region primer and ProtoScript II reverse transcriptase were used to reverse-transcribe TCRbeta-specific cDNA from approximately 550 ng total RNA. Construction of the TCRbeta libraries relied on three nested rounds of multiplex PCR, following a slightly modified ARM-PCR procedure. Each of the first two PCR rounds ran for about 9 cycles and used multiplex TRBV1-TRBV30 forward primers together with a Cbeta reverse primer. TCRdb reworked the public reads: Q25 trimming with fastp, MiXCR clone assembly, productive beta chains retained. Rows are combined by CDR3 protein, so each entry shows the most common genes and DNA. Within this sample are about 320,000 distinct CDR3 sequences, with less than 75% of them counted one time only. The top ten hold roughly 9% of the sample.

Blood RNA was extracted from unsorted whole blood with TRIzol reagent; germline DNA came from the DNeasy Blood & Tissue kit. The sequencing sample was made of peripheral blood. The source is a man in his forties with primary liver carcinoma and hepatitis B virus infection.

The V gene is TRBV5-1, the J gene TRBJ2-5; D gene ambiguous. V was pared by 3 bases and J by 0 bases, with 6 bases between. The CDR3 is made up of 13 amino acids. Germline-derived CDR1 and CDR2 are SGHRS and YFSETQ. DNA of the CDR3: TGCGCCAGCAGCTCATGGTACCAAGAGACCCAGTACTTC. Translation gives CASSSWYQETQYF. Looking up the rest from reference TRBV5-1 and TRBJ2-5 gives the full variable domain: KAGVTQTPRYLIKTRGQQVTLSCSPISGHRSVSWYQQTPGQGLQFLFEYFSETQRNKGNFPGRFSGRQFSNSRSEMNVSTLELGDSALYLCASSSWYQETQYFGPGTRLLVL.

In the case of this clonotype: This may be a read error, as it is one base from a much larger clone. V and J are TRBV12-3 or TRBV12-4 and TRBJ2-1; TRBD2 agrees at 7 bases. This CDR3 spans 12 amino acids. The CDR3 loop reads CASSLIAGEQLF. CDR3 DNA sequence: TGTGCCAGCAGTTTAATTGCGGGGGAGCAGCTCTTC.

Turning to this clonotype: The germline gene is not matched at one end of the junction; a read error may be the cause. The J gene is TRBJ1-6, the V gene TRBV4-3; D is possibly TRBD1 (6 bases). CDR3 length: 15 residues. CDR1 LGHNA and CDR2 YSLEER come from the germline V gene. CDR3 amino acids: CANSQGQPYNSPLHF. The CDR3 region has the DNA TGCGCCAACAGCCAAGGACAGCCCTATAATTCACCCCTCCACTTT.

Comments on this clonotype: A much larger clone differs by one base, so this may be a read error. V gene TRBV4-2 combines with J gene TRBJ2-2, with TRBD2 matching over 7 bases. The CDR3 covers 16 residues. The germline CDR1 and CDR2 sequences are LGHNA and YNFKEQ. The V segment lost 0 bases and the J segment 4 bases; nucleotides outside the gene matches: 5. CDR3 sequence (DNA): TGTGCCAGCAGCCAAGAAGCGGGAATAAGCACCGGGGAGCTGTTTTTT. As protein: CASSQEAGISTGELFF.

A note on this clonotype: Relative to the germline gene, one junction end is altered; a read error may explain this. CDR3 in amino acids: CTSSTPWDRVETQYF. The CDR3 nucleotides read TGTACCAGCAGTACCCCTTGGGACAGGGTAGAGACCCAGTACTTC. The J gene is TRBJ2-5, the V gene TRBV6-5; TRBD1 matches at 9 bases. Looked up from germline, CDR1 is MNHEY and CDR2 is SVGAGI. The CDR3 has 15 residues.